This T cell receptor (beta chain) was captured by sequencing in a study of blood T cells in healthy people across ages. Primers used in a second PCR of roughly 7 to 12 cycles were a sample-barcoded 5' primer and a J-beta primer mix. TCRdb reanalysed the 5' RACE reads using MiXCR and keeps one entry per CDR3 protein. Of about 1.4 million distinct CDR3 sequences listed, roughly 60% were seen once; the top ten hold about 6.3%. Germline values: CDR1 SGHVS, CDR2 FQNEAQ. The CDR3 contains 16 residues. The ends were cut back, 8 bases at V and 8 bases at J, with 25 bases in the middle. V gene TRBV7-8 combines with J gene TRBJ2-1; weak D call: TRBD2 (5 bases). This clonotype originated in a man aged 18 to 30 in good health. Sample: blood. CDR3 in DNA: TGTGCCAGCGGCCCGGTCGGATCTAGCTTGGGCGATGAGCAGTTCTTC. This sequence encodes CASGPVGSSLGDEQFF.